A selection of T cell receptor beta chains follows, all from one sample in a study of blood T cell repertoires in COVID-19. TCRdb's copy holds only in-frame clones and misses some; the assay was immunoSEQ multiplex PCR. Found here are 130,000 to 150,000 clones, roughly four fifths of them singletons; the top ten hold approximately 9.1%. The sequencing input was PBMCs or T cells enriched from blood (not recorded which). Source of these receptors: a man in his fifties or sixties who had recovered from COVID-19. Each CDR3 is given with its conserved first and last residue. The order of the fields is V gene, D gene, J gene, clone size, CDR3 protein, CDR3 DNA. D genes are given only for firm matches. Size values are once, few and many counts, or a class for expanded clones, and some rows have none.

>TRBV7-2|TRBD1|TRBJ1-2|few
CASSWGQGLEGYTF
TGTGCCAGCAGCTGGGGACAGGGGCTAGAAGGCTACACCTTC
>TRBV2|TRBD1|TRBJ2-7|-
CASSSGQGPTYEQYF
TGTGCCAGCAGTTCGGGACAGGGTCCAACCTACGAGCAGTACTTC
>TRBV6-4|-|TRBJ1-5|-
CASSGGGQPQHF
TGTGCCAGCAGTGGCGGGGGGCAGCCCCAGCATTTT
>TRBV2|-|TRBJ1-1|-
CASRSGWETEAFF
TGTGCCAGCAGGTCGGGCTGGGAGACTGAAGCTTTCTTT
>TRBV7-6|-|TRBJ1-2|-
CASSLSGAYGYTF
TGTGCCAGCAGCTTATCAGGGGCCTATGGCTACACCTTC
>TRBV2|TRBD2|TRBJ2-3|-
CASSAAGGRRDTQYF
TGTGCCAGCAGTGCAGCGGGGGGGCGGAGAGATACGCAGTATTTT
>TRBV27|TRBD1|TRBJ1-6|-
CASSSGQGGSPLHF
TGTGCCAGCAGTTCGGGACAGGGGGGCTCACCCCTCCACTTT
>TRBV5-1|-|TRBJ1-2|-
CASSLQGGYTF
TGCGCCAGCAGCTTACAGGGAGGCTACACCTTC
>TRBV3-1/TRBV3-2|TRBD1|TRBJ1-5|-
CASSQLRDRIYSNQPQHF
TGTGCCAGCAGCCAGCTGCGGGACAGAATATATAGCAATCAGCCCCAGCATTTT
>TRBV5-4|-|TRBJ2-3|-
CASSLVASSTDTQYF
TGTGCCAGCAGCTTGGTGGCATCTAGCACAGATACGCAGTATTTT
>TRBV28|-|TRBJ2-1|-
CASNFKGLRVGRYNEQFF
TGTGCCAGCAATTTCAAGGGGCTCAGGGTGGGGCGCTACAATGAGCAGTTCTTC
>TRBV18|-|TRBJ1-4|-
CASQDSLSNEKLFF
TGTGCCAGTCAAGACAGTTTATCTAATGAAAAACTGTTTTTT
>TRBV27|TRBD2|TRBJ2-1|-
CASSNGLVRNEQFF
TGTGCCAGCAGTAACGGACTAGTGAGGAATGAGCAGTTCTTC
>TRBV2|TRBD1|TRBJ1-2|-
CASSEEIGGGAGNQGYTF
TGTGCCAGCAGTGAAGAAATAGGAGGGGGCGCAGGGAATCAGGGCTACACCTTC
>TRBV10-3|-|TRBJ1-2|once
CAISPGKDGYTF
TGTGCCATCAGTCCGGGGAAGGATGGCTACACCTTC
>TRBV7-3|TRBD1|TRBJ1-1|-
CASSRDRATTEAFF
TGTGCCAGCAGCCGGGACAGGGCTACGACTGAAGCTTTCTTT
>TRBV10-3|TRBD1|TRBJ2-2|-
CAIRAGTGSPGELFF
TGTGCCATCAGAGCCGGGACAGGGTCGCCCGGGGAGCTGTTTTTT